The clone carrying this TCR beta chain was seen at least ten times. 5'RACE employing 10-nucleotide random UMIs yielded the cDNA. TCRdb re-called the 5' RACE reads with MiXCR, one entry per CDR3 protein. Of about 50,000 distinct CDR3 sequences in the sample, around 10% were seen once. Trimming left V 2 bases short and J 3 bases short, with 16 bases between. Germline V CDR1 and CDR2: LGHNA, YNFKEQ. The CDR3 length is 16 residues. The source of the sample is a study of neurological immune-mediated disorders. The source is a man between 65 and 79 years old with HTLV-1-associated myelopathy (HAM/TSP). V usage is TRBV4-2 and J usage is TRBJ1-1; no clear D gene. The sequencing input was PBMCs. Here the CDR3 DNA reads TGTGCCAGCAGCCAATTGTTGCGGGGATGGGACACTGAAGCTTTCTTT. This gives the protein CASSQLLRGWDTEAFF.